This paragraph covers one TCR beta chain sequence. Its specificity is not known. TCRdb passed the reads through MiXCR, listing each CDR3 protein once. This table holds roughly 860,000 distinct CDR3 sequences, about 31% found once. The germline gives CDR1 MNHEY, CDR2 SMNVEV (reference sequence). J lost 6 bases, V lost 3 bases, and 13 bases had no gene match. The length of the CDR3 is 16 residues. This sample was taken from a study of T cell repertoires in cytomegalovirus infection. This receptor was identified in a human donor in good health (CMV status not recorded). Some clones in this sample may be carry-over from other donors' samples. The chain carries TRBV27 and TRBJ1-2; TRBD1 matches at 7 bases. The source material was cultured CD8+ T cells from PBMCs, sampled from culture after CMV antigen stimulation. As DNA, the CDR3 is TGTGCCAGCAGTTTTGTAACTACAGGGGATAGGGATGGCTACACCTTC. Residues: CASSFVTTGDRDGYTF.